These 2 T cell receptor beta chains share one sample of origin, sequenced in a study of blood T cell repertoires in COVID-19. Method: immunoSEQ multiplex PCR; TCRdb's copy keeps in-frame clones and lacks some. The data contain about 170,000 clones, over 75% of them seen just once; the ten biggest clones take up 1% to 1.5%. Sequenced: peripheral blood. Source of these receptors: a man aged 60 to 69 who had recovered from COVID-19.

This rearrangement joins TRBV19 to TRBJ1-5, with 8 bases lining up with TRBD1. Germline values: CDR1 LNHDA, CDR2 SQIVND (reference sequence). The CDR3 sequence is 15 residues long. Losses at the gene ends were 8 bases for V and 4 bases for J; bases not matched to a gene: 10. CDR3 sequence (DNA): TGTGCCAGTTCGGAACGGGACAGGTCAAATCAGCCCCAGCATTTT. It codes for CASSERDRSNQPQHF. The full variable domain, in which reference TRBV19 and TRBJ1-5 provide the parts outside the CDR3, is DGGITQSPKYLFRKEGQNVTLSCEQNLNHDAMYWYRQDPGQGLRLIYYSQIVNDFQKGDIAEGYSVSREKKESFPLTVTSAQKNPTAFYLCASSERDRSNQPQHFGDGTRLSIL.

The gene calls are TRBV14 and TRBJ2-1, with 9 bases matching TRBD2. This CDR3 is built from 13 residues. Germline trimming cut 6 bases from V and 15 bases from J; bases unmatched to any gene: 12. The V gene's germline CDR1 is SGHDN and CDR2 FVKESK. CDR3 nucleotide sequence: TGTGCCAGCAGAGAAGCAGGGCGGGGGGGTCCGTTCTTC. Amino acids: CASREAGRGGPFF. Using reference TRBV14 and TRBJ2-1 for the parts outside the CDR3, the full variable domain is EAGVTQFPSHSVIEKGQTVTLRCDPISGHDNLYWYRRVMGKEIKFLLHFVKESKQDESGMPNNRFLAERTGGTYSTLKVQPAELEDSGVYFCASREAGRGGPFFGPGTRLTVL.